This is a list of T cell receptor beta chains from one sample in a study of cytomegalovirus exposure and HLA in healthy donors. Some clones are missing from TCRdb's copy, which holds only in-frame ones; the method was immunoSEQ multiplex PCR. The sample includes hundreds of thousands of clones, approximately 80% of them seen just once. Specimen: PBMCs. The receptor set was obtained from a woman between 40 and 55 years old in good health and CMV-seronegative. Both conserved end residues are part of each CDR3. Fields, in order: CDR3 protein, CDR3 DNA, J gene, clone size, V gene, D gene. D genes are given only for firm matches. Not every row has a clone size; where given, it reads once, few, many or a size class.

CAGAGTGSVGNTIYF TGTGCCGGCGCCGGGACAGGGTCGGTTGGAAACACCATATATTTT TRBJ1-3 NA TRBV2 TRBD1
CATSKGTGWDSTEAFF TGTGCCACCAGCAAAGGGACAGGGTGGGATAGCACTGAAGCTTTCTTT TRBJ1-1 once TRBV15 TRBD1
CASSPTSSSSYEQYF TGTGCCAGCAGCCCGACTAGCAGCTCTTCCTACGAGCAGTACTTC TRBJ2-7 NA TRBV11-3 TRBD2
CASSRAVASGGNEQFF TGTGCCAGCAGCCGCGCTGTGGCTAGCGGGGGTAATGAGCAGTTCTTC TRBJ2-1 NA TRBV7-2 TRBD2
CASSWDRDNSYEQYF TGTGCCAGCAGCTGGGACCGGGACAACTCCTACGAGCAGTACTTC TRBJ2-7 once TRBV7-9 NA
CASSHNSGEQFF TGCGCCAGCAGCCACAACAGCGGGGAGCAGTTCTTC TRBJ2-1 NA TRBV4-1 NA
CASSLVQAGYWTEAFF TGTGCCAGCAGCTTAGTCCAGGCAGGGTATTGGACTGAAGCTTTCTTT TRBJ1-1 NA TRBV7-8 NA
CASSYSITEKLFF TGTGCCAGCAGTTACTCGATCACAGAGAAACTGTTTTTT TRBJ1-4 NA TRBV6-5 NA
CASSSDRENIQYF TGTGCCAGCAGCTCGGACAGGGAAAACATTCAGTACTTC TRBJ2-4 NA TRBV5-4 TRBD1
CASRKQGLNEKLFF TGTGCCAGCAGAAAACAGGGGCTGAATGAAAAACTGTTTTTT TRBJ1-4 NA TRBV28 TRBD1
CASSLLGGAREQYF TGTGCCAGCAGCTTGCTTGGTGGGGCGCGCGAGCAGTACTTC TRBJ2-7 NA TRBV5-6 NA
CASSLAGGSDTQYF TGTGCCAGCAGCTTGGCCGGGGGGTCAGATACGCAGTATTTT TRBJ2-3 NA TRBV5-4 TRBD2
CASRTTGGERGGYTF TGTGCCAGCAGAACCACAGGGGGCGAAAGGGGTGGCTACACCTTC TRBJ1-2 NA TRBV7-9 TRBD1